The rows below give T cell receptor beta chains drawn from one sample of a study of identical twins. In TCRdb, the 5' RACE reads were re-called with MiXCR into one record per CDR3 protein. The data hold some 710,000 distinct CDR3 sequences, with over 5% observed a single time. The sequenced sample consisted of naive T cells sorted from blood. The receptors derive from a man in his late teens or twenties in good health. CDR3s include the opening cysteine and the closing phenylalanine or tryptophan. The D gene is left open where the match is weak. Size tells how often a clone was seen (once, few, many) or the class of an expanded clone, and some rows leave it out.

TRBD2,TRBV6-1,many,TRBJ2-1,CASRGLAGRDEQFF,TGTGCCAGCAGAGGACTAGCGGGACGGGATGAGCAGTTCTTC
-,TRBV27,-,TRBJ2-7,CASSFGKYYEQYF,TGTGCCAGCAGTTTTGGCAAATACTACGAGCAGTACTTC
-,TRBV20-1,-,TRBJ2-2,CSARDFFGGNTGELFF,TGCAGTGCTAGAGATTTTTTCGGCGGGAACACCGGGGAGCTGTTTTTT
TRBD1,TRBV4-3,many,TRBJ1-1,CASSPGTGTNTEAFF,TGCGCCAGCAGCCCCGGGACAGGGACGAACACTGAAGCTTTCTTT
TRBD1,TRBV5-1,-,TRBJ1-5,CASSLAGGSGQPQHF,TGCGCCAGCAGCCTAGCAGGGGGCTCGGGTCAGCCCCAGCATTTT
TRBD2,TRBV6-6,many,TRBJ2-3,CASGREWTDTQYF,TGTGCCAGCGGGCGGGAGTGGACAGATACGCAGTATTTT
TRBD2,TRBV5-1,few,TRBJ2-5,CASSLTGTSAETQYF,TGCGCCAGCAGCTTGACCGGGACTAGCGCGGAGACCCAGTACTTC
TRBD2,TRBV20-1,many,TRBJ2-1,CSVKTSGSLNEQFF,TGCAGTGTTAAGACTAGCGGGAGCCTCAATGAGCAGTTCTTC
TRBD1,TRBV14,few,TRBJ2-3,CASSQDWTGVKTDTQYF,TGTGCCAGCAGCCAAGATTGGACAGGGGTAAAAACAGATACGCAGTATTTT
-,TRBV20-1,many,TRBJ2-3,CSASWRQSSTDTQYF,TGCAGTGCTAGTTGGAGACAATCTAGCACAGATACGCAGTATTTT
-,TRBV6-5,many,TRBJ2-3,CASSYPPTDTQYF,TGTGCCAGCAGTTACCCCCCCACAGATACGCAGTATTTT
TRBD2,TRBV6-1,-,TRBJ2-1,CASNWREGSRNEQFF,TGTGCCAGCAACTGGCGGGAGGGCTCCCGCAATGAGCAGTTCTTC
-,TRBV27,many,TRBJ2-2,CASSLRGNTGELFF,TGTGCCAGCAGTTTAAGAGGGAACACCGGGGAGCTGTTTTTT
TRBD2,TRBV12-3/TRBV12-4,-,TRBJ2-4,CASTRLAGGLNIQYF,TGTGCCAGCACGAGGCTAGCGGGGGGCCTAAACATTCAGTACTTC
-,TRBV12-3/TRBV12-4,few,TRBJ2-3,CASSPQTLSTDTQYF,TGTGCCAGCAGTCCACAGACCCTTAGCACAGATACGCAGTATTTT
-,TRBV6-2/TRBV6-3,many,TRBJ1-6,CASSYSVGRSYNSPLHF,TGTGCCAGCAGTTACTCGGTGGGGCGGTCCTATAATTCACCCCTCCACTTT
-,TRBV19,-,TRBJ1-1,CASSRGLVTEAFF,TGTGCCAGTAGTAGGGGACTTGTCACTGAAGCTTTCTTT
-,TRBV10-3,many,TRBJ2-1,CATFGGNEQFF,TGTGCCACCTTCGGTGGCAATGAGCAGTTCTTC
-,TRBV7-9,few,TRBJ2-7,CASSPDLSSSYEQYF,TGTGCCAGCAGCCCCGACTTGTCCAGCTCCTACGAGCAGTACTTC
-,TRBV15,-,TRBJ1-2,CATSRDLDSYGYTF,TGTGCCACCAGCAGAGACCTGGACAGCTATGGCTACACCTTC
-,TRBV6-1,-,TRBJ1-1,CASSEWANTEAFF,TGTGCCAGCAGTGAATGGGCGAACACTGAAGCTTTCTTT
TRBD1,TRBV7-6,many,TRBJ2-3,CASSWGQLTDTQYF,TGTGCCAGCAGCTGGGGACAGCTCACAGATACGCAGTATTTT
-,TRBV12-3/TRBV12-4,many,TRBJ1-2,CASSFPGQNYGYTF,TGTGCCAGCAGTTTCCCTGGACAGAACTATGGCTACACCTTC
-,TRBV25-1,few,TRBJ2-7,CASSGGARSYEQYF,TGTGCCAGCAGCGGAGGGGCCCGCTCCTACGAGCAGTACTTC
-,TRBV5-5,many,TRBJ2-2,CASSFGVVRELFF,TGTGCCAGCAGCTTTGGGGTCGTCCGGGAGCTGTTTTTT
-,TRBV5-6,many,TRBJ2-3,CASSPPGPLPDTQYF,TGTGCCAGCAGTCCGCCGGGCCCCTTACCAGATACGCAGTATTTT
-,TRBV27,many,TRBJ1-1,CASSLSDYTEAFF,TGTGCCAGCAGTTTATCGGATTACACTGAAGCTTTCTTT
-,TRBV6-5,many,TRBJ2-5,CASSYRQRRQETQYF,TGTGCCAGCAGTTACCGTCAGCGGAGGCAAGAGACCCAGTACTTC
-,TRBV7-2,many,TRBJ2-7,CASSLGGQSSYEQYF,TGTGCCAGCAGCTTAGGCGGCCAGAGCTCCTACGAGCAGTACTTC
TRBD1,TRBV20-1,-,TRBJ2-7,CSARDRGGWDHYEQYF,TGCAGTGCTAGGGACAGGGGAGGCTGGGACCACTACGAGCAGTACTTC
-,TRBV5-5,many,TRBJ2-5,CASSLGADVETQYF,TGTGCCAGCAGCTTGGGGGCAGATGTGGAGACCCAGTACTTC
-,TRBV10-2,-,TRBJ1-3,CASTGLEDTIYF,TGCGCCAGCACAGGGCTAGAGGACACCATATATTTT
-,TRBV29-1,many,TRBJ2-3,CSVERPDTQYF,TGCAGCGTTGAACGGCCCGATACGCAGTATTTT
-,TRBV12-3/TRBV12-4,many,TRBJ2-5,CASSLSLGFQETQYF,TGTGCCAGCAGTTTGTCTTTAGGCTTCCAAGAGACCCAGTACTTC
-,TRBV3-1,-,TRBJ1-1,CASSQDKYTEAFF,TGTGCCAGCAGCCAAGATAAGTACACTGAAGCTTTCTTT
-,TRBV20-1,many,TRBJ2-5,CSARTAQETQYF,TGCAGTGCGAGGACGGCCCAAGAGACCCAGTACTTC
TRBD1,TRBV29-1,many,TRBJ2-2,CSAQGTVNTGELFF,TGCAGCGCCCAAGGGACAGTCAACACCGGGGAGCTGTTTTTT
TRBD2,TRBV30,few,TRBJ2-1,CAWSVSGLAGGTF,TGTGCCTGGAGTGTAAGTGGACTAGCGGGAGGGACCTTC
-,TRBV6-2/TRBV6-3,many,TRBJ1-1,CASSGDLPSTEAFF,TGTGCCAGCAGTGGGGACCTGCCGAGCACTGAAGCTTTCTTT
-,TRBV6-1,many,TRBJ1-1,CASSGGYATEAFF,TGTGCCAGCAGTGGGGGCTATGCCACTGAAGCTTTCTTT
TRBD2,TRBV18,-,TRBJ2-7,CASSSGRDSSYEQYF,TGTGCCAGCTCCTCCGGGAGGGACTCATCCTACGAGCAGTACTTC
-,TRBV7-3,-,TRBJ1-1,CASSLKDGLNTEAFF,TGTGCCAGCAGCTTAAAGGACGGATTGAACACTGAAGCTTTCTTT
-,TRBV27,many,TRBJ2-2,CASSSDGNGRSGELFF,TGTGCCAGCAGTTCAGACGGTAATGGTCGATCCGGGGAGCTGTTTTTT
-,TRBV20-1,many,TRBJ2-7,CSASPDHEQYF,TGCAGTGCTAGCCCGGACCACGAGCAGTACTTC
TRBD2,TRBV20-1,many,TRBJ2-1,CSAREATSGRNEQFF,TGCAGTGCTAGAGAGGCGACTAGCGGGAGAAATGAGCAGTTCTTC
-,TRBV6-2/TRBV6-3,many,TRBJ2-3,CAGRSGSQADTQYF,TGTGCCGGGCGATCAGGCTCCCAAGCAGATACGCAGTATTTT
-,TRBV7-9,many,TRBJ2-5,CASSYPGEETQYF,TGTGCCAGCAGCTACCCAGGCGAAGAGACCCAGTACTTC
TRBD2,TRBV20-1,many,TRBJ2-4,CSASRLAENIQYF,TGCAGTGCTAGTAGGCTAGCGGAAAACATTCAGTACTTC
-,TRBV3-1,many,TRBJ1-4,CASSDPKGEKLFF,TGTGCCAGCAGCGATCCTAAGGGGGAAAAACTGTTTTTT